This T cell receptor (beta chain) was observed in a study of STAT5B mutations in CD4+ large granular lymphocyte leukemia. Points from the study as a whole: Patient CD4-sorted repertoires looked more clonal than healthy CD4+ repertoires, even without putative leukemic clones.

The assay was run at survey level. The table came from immunoSEQ multiplex PCR; TCRdb's copy has only in-frame clones and leaves some out. The data show about 23,000 clones, approximately 81% seen once. As to this clone: No antigen is known for it.

Control samples were healthy donors' buffy coats. This TCR was recovered from a human donor in good health. Material: CD4+ T cells from blood buffy coats.

The CDR3 DNA reads as TGTGCCAGTAGTAGGGCCGGGGACGGTGGGAATGAGCAGTTCTTC. Its protein product is CASSRAGDGGNEQFF. V usage is TRBV19 and J usage is TRBJ2-1; D may match TRBD1 or TRBD2 (5 bases each). CDR1 and CDR2 (germline): LNHDA, SQIVND (reference sequence). CDR3 length: 15 residues. V was cut by 4 bases and J by 7 bases, with 17 bases left in between.